This T cell receptor (beta chain) was captured in a study of blood T cell repertoires in COVID-19. Study-level information: Specimens from acute and convalescent COVID-19 originated in the United States, Italy and Spain. From T cells, B-cell-depleted T cells, or PBMCs came the material, which was cDNA or gDNA.

Authors' processing steps: Using reference gene primer amplification, nucleated cell counts were estimated. The protocol was immunoSEQ multiplex PCR, while the TCRdb copy is restricted to in-frame clones and leaves out a portion. From that table come the V and J calls and clone size; the DNA was used to work out D and trimming. The repertoire has around 330,000 clones, 70% to 90% of them found once; the top ten carry under 4.5%. Per the germline V gene, CDR1 is LGHDT and CDR2 is YNNKEL (reference sequence). The length of the CDR3 is 16 residues. V gave up 1 base and J gave up 5 bases; unmatched junction bases: 8.

This rearrangement joins TRBV3-1 (or the pseudogene TRBV3-2) to TRBJ2-5; 9 positions match TRBD2. The sequencing input was peripheral blood. This TCR came from a woman aged 45-65 years with active or convalescent COVID-19. The CDR3 protein is CASSQGLAGVLETQYF. The DNA of the CDR3 is TGTGCCAGCAGCCAAGGGTTAGCGGGGGTTCTGGAGACCCAGTACTTC.